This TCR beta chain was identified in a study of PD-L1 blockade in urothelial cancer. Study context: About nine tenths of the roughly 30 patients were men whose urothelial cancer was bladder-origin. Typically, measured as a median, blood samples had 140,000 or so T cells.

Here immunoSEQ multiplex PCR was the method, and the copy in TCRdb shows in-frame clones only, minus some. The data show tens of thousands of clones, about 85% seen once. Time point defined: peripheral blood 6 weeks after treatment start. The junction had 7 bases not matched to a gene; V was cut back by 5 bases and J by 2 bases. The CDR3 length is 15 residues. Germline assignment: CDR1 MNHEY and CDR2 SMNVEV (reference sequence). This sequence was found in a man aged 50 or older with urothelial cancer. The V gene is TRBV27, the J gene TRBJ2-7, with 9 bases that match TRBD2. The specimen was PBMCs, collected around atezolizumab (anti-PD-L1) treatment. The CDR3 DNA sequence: TGTGCCAGCAGTGCCCCCAGCGGGGGGACCTACGAGCAGTACTTC. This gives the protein CASSAPSGGTYEQYF.